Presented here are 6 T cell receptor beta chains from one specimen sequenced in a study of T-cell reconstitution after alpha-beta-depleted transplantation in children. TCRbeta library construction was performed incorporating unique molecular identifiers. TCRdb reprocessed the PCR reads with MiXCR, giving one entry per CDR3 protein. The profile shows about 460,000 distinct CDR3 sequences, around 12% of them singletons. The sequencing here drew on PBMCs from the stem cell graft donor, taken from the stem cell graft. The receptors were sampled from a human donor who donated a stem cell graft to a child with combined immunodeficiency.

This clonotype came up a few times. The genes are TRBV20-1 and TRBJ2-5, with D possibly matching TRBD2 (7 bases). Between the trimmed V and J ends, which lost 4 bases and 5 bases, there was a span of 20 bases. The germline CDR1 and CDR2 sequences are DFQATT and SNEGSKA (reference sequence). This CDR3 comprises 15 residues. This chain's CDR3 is CSATEGGPDEETQYF. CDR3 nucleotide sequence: TGCAGTGCTACCGAGGGGGGGCCGGATGAGGAGACCCAGTACTTC.

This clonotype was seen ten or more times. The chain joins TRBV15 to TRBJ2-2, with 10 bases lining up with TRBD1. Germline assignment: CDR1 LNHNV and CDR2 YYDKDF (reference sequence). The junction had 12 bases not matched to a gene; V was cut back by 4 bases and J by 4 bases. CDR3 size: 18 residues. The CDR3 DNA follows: TGTGCCACCAGCACATCTGATCCGGGACAGGGGTCCACCGGGGAGCTGTTTTTT. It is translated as CATSTSDPGQGSTGELFF.

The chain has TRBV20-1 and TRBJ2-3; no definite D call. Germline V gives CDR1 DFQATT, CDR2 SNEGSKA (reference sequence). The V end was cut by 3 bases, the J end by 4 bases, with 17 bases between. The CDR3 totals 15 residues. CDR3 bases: TGCAGTGCTAGGCCAGGAGAGGCCAGAGCAGATACGCAGTATTTT. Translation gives CSARPGEARADTQYF.

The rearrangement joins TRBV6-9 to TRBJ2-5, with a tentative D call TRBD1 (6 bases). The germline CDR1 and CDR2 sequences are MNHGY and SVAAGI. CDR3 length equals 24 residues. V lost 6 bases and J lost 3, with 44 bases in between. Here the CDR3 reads CASSLFGITCTGPLAGPLKETQYF. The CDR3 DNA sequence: TGTGCCAGCAGCTTATTTGGAATAACATGTACAGGGCCACTGGCTGGGCCCCTCAAAGAGACCCAGTACTTC.

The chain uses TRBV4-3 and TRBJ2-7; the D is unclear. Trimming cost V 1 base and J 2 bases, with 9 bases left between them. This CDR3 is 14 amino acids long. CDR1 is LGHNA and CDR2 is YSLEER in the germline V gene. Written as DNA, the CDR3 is TGCGCCAGCAGCCAAGGGTCAGGAACCTACGAGCAGTACTTC. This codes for CASSQGSGTYEQYF.

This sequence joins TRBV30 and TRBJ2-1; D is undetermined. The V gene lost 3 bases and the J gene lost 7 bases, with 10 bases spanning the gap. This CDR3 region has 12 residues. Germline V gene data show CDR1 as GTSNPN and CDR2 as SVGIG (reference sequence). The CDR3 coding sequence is TGTGCCTGGAGCTCTCCGATGAATGAGCAGTTCTTC. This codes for CAWSSPMNEQFF.